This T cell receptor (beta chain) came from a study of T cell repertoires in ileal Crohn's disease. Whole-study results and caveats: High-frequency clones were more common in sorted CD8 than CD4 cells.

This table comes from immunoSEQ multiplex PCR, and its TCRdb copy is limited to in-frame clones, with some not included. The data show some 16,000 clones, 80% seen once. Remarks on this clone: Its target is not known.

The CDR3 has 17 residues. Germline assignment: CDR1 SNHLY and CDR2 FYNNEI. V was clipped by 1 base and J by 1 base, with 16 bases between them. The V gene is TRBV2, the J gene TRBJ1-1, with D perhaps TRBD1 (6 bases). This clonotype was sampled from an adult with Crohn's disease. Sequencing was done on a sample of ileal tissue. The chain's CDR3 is CASSEGQVLRRNTEAFF. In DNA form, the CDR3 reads TGTGCCAGCAGTGAAGGACAGGTCCTTCGGAGGAACACTGAAGCTTTCTTT.